This TCR beta chain derives from a study of T-cell reconstitution after alpha-beta-depleted transplantation in children. V was shortened by 5 bases and J by 0 bases, with 7 bases between the two germline ends. The CDR3 extends over 13 amino acids. This clonotype came up many times. Unique molecular identifiers featured in how the TCRbeta library was prepared. MiXCR was run by TCRdb on the PCR reads, yielding one entry per CDR3 protein. This sample has over 550,000 distinct CDR3 sequences, with roughly a tenth found just once. V gene TRBV12-3 or TRBV12-4 combines with J gene TRBJ1-1; D not certain. The receptor was derived from a human donor who donated a stem cell graft to a child with acute myeloid leukemia. Sample: PBMCs from the stem cell graft donor, taken from the stem cell graft. In DNA form, the CDR3 reads TGTGCCAGCAGTCTACAGTTGAACACTGAAGCTTTCTTT. It encodes CASSLQLNTEAFF.